These T cell receptor beta chains were read from a single sample in a study of cytomegalovirus exposure and HLA in healthy donors. Some clones are missing from TCRdb's copy, which holds only in-frame ones; the method was immunoSEQ multiplex PCR. The sample includes approximately 170,000 clones, around 80% of them seen just once. Sequencing used PBMCs. The receptors shown here come from a boy younger than 10 in good health and CMV-seronegative. Each CDR3 is given with its conserved first and last residue. D genes are given only for firm matches. The size of a clone is reported for some rows only, either as once, few or many, or as a class for expanded clones.

v_call	clone_size	d_call	j_call	cdr3_length	cdr3_aa	cdr3_nt
TRBV27	few	NA	TRBJ2-1	16	CASSSGSGFSYNEQFF	TGTGCCAGCAGTTCTGGAAGCGGGTTCTCCTACAATGAGCAGTTCTTC
TRBV30	NA	TRBD1	TRBJ2-7	12	CAWGTGRDEQYF	TGTGCCTGGGGGACAGGGCGCGACGAGCAGTACTTC
TRBV2	NA	NA	TRBJ2-3	16	CASSETLGRATDTQYF	TGTGCCAGCAGTGAAACCCTGGGCAGGGCGACAGATACGCAGTATTTT
TRBV6-1	NA	TRBD1	TRBJ1-2	17	CASSERGRGPLNYGYTF	TGTGCCAGCAGTGAACGGGGCAGGGGGCCCCTTAACTATGGCTACACCTTC
TRBV7-2	once	NA	TRBJ2-1	15	CASSLDRTPYNEQFF	TGTGCCAGCAGCTTAGATAGGACACCGTACAATGAGCAGTTCTTC
TRBV19	few	NA	TRBJ1-1	15	CASSMGDRSSAEAFF	TGTGCCAGTAGTATGGGCGACAGGTCCTCTGCTGAAGCTTTCTTT
TRBV13	once	NA	TRBJ2-5	14	CASSLEQTQETQYF	TGTGCCAGCAGCTTAGAACAGACCCAAGAGACCCAGTACTTC
TRBV6-5	NA	NA	TRBJ1-1	13	CASSQYRATEAFF	TGTGCCAGCAGCCAATACAGGGCCACTGAAGCTTTCTTT
TRBV6-6	NA	TRBD1	TRBJ1-3	14	CASTGVGSGNTIYF	TGTGCCTCGACAGGGGTTGGCTCTGGAAACACCATATATTTT
TRBV13	NA	NA	TRBJ2-7	15	CASSFQGQPQYEQYF	TGTGCCAGCAGCTTTCAGGGTCAGCCCCAATACGAGCAGTACTTC
TRBV9	NA	NA	TRBJ2-2	13	CASSRTRTGELFF	TGTGCCAGCAGCCGTACTAGGACCGGGGAGCTGTTTTTT